This T cell receptor beta chain originates from a study of blood T cell repertoires in COVID-19. This clone has just a few counts. Produced via immunoSEQ multiplex PCR; TCRdb's table is partial and in-frame only. The repertoire has 45,000 or so clones, about 90% of them found once; the top ten carry 2% to 2.5%. Germline CDR1 KGHDR, CDR2 SFDVKD. Trimming removed 3 bases at V and 0 bases at J, with 17 bases between. The CDR3 runs to 18 residues. The source material was peripheral blood. The sequence was collected from a woman at least 80 years old with COVID-19, enrolled during active disease. The chain combines TRBV24-1 with TRBJ2-4, with a weak D call TRBD2 (5 bases). The CDR3 DNA is TGTGCCACCAGTGATCCTACTTCCCTGGGGAGAGCCAAAAACATTCAGTACTTC. This encodes CATSDPTSLGRAKNIQYF.